Shown below are 25 T cell receptor beta chains from a single sample sequenced in a study of circulating CD8 cells and anti-PD-1 response in melanoma. Four subsets defined by PD-1 and/or TIGIT were sorted from live CD3+CD8+TCRalphabeta+ cells. Using around 14 ng of total RNA, TCR libraries were made with the QIAseq Immune Repertoire TCR panel. MiXCR, applied by TCRdb to the reads, yields one record per CDR3 protein. The sample lists around 1,100 distinct CDR3 sequences, over 8% occurring once. The material sequenced was CD8+ T cells from PBMCs, taken at baseline or after one month of anti-PD-1 therapy (not recorded which). These TCRs come from a human donor with melanoma.

This clonotype has more than one count but fewer than ten. J is TRBJ2-3 and V is TRBV12-3 or TRBV12-4; 7 bases line up with TRBD2. The CDR3 runs 13 residues. V lost 5 bases and J lost 4; bases outside the gene matches: 3. CDR3 DNA sequence: TGTGCCAGCAGTCCGGGGGGAGCAGATACGCAGTATTTT. Residues: CASSPGGADTQYF.

This clonotype is labeled medium-sized (0.01 to 0.1%). The rearrangement links TRBV9 to TRBJ2-1; TRBD1 might be the D (7 bases). The CDR3 is made up of 13 amino acids. Germline V gene lookup returns CDR1 SGDLS and CDR2 YYNGEE. Trimming left V 5 bases short and J 8 bases short, with 14 bases between. The CDR3 nucleotides are TGTGCCAGCAGTTGGGACAGCGGGCATGAGCAGTTCTTC. Its protein is CASSWDSGHEQFF.

In its sample, this clonotype ranks as medium-sized. V gene TRBV4-2 combines with J gene TRBJ1-2; D is ambiguous. CDR1 and CDR2 (germline): LGHNA, YNFKEQ. Trimming shortened V by 5 bases and J by 4 bases, and 11 bases separated the two germline ends. The CDR3 extends over 13 amino acids. The CDR3: CASSDLRFYGYTF. The DNA for the CDR3 is TGTGCCAGCAGCGACCTGCGATTCTATGGCTACACCTTC.

This clonotype is classed as medium-sized. The chain has TRBV11-2 and TRBJ1-5; no clear D. This CDR3 has 13 amino acids. The germline CDR1 and CDR2 sequences are SGHAT and FQNNGV. The V end was cut by 6 bases, the J end by 3 bases, with 9 bases between. The CDR3 is CASSLNTNQPQHF. The CDR3 DNA sequence: TGTGCCAGCAGTCTGAACACCAATCAGCCCCAGCATTTT. The whole variable domain, remainder taken from reference TRBV11-2 and TRBJ1-5, is EAGVAQSPRYKIIEKRQSVAFWCNPISGHATLYWYQQILGQGPKLLIQFQNNGVVDDSQLPKDRFSAERLKGVDSTLKIQPAKLEDSAVYLCASSLNTNQPQHFGDGTRLSIL.

By share, this clonotype counts as hyperexpanded. The chain couples TRBV19 to TRBJ2-1; D is possibly TRBD1 or TRBD2 (6 bases each). The V and J ends lost 6 bases and 6 bases respectively, with 12 bases between them. CDR3 size: 13 residues. Germline values: CDR1 LNHDA, CDR2 SQIVND (reference sequence). The CDR3 coding sequence is TGTGCCAGTAGCGGGTCGGGGGCCAATGAGCAGTTCTTC. The encoded protein is CASSGSGANEQFF.

This chain uses TRBV5-5 with TRBJ2-1; 9 bases are a match to TRBD1. The CDR3 is 17 residues long. CDR1 is SGHKS, CDR2 YYEKEE, per germline (reference sequence). J gave up 9 bases and V 4 bases, and 17 bases lay outside the gene matches. As DNA, the CDR3 is TGTGCCAGCAGCCTCCACCGGGACAGGGCTTTGAACAGTGAGCAGTTCTTC. Protein: CASSLHRDRALNSEQFF.

This clonotype was seen a handful of times. J is TRBJ2-1 and V is TRBV20-1, with D tentatively TRBD1 (6 bases). Germline values: CDR1 DFQATT, CDR2 SNEGSKA (reference sequence). The CDR3 is 14 amino acids. V lost 3 bases and J lost 7, with 16 bases in between. CDR3 residues: CSASPRDIHNEQFF. The CDR3 DNA reads TGCAGTGCTAGCCCCCGGGACATACATAATGAGCAGTTCTTC.

In its sample, this clonotype is large. This chain uses TRBV2 with TRBJ2-1, with 7 positions matching TRBD2. The CDR3 covers 14 residues. The germline V gene has CDR1 SNHLY and CDR2 FYNNEI. V was clipped by 0 bases and J by 6 bases; unmatched bases: 2. The DNA for the CDR3 is TGTGCCAGCAGTGAAGCGACTAGCTCCAATGAGCAGTTCTTC. It is translated as CASSEATSSNEQFF.

In this sample, this clonotype turned up a few times. The rearrangement joins TRBV27 to TRBJ2-1, with 12 bases aligning to TRBD2. The CDR3 totals 15 residues. With 5 bases clipped from V and 8 bases from J, the junction kept 7 bases outside the gene matches. The germline gives CDR1 MNHEY, CDR2 SMNVEV (reference sequence). The CDR3, as DNA: TGTGCCAGCAGTCACCCTAGCGGGGGGGAGGATGAGCAGTTCTTC. Its protein is CASSHPSGGEDEQFF.

Sample share makes this clonotype medium-sized. V is TRBV19 and J is TRBJ1-5; D may be TRBD1 (5 bases). Germline values: CDR1 LNHDA, CDR2 SQIVND (reference sequence). With 8 bases removed from V and 0 bases from J, the gap between germline ends came to 11 bases. The CDR3 contains 14 residues. The CDR3 protein is CASVQGDSNQPQHF. In DNA form, the CDR3 reads TGTGCCAGTGTTCAGGGTGATAGCAATCAGCCCCAGCATTTT.

By sample share, this clonotype is medium-sized. The rearrangement links TRBV2 to TRBJ1-1; D is undetermined. The length of the CDR3 is 17 residues. Germline-derived CDR1 and CDR2 are SNHLY and FYNNEI. Trimming shortened V by 7 bases and J by 0 bases, and 21 bases separated the two germline ends. CDR3 sequence reads: CASTTGPVRPLNTEAFF. The CDR3 nucleotides are TGTGCCAGCACTACCGGACCGGTGCGACCTCTGAACACTGAAGCTTTCTTT.

This clonotype is judged medium-sized. V is TRBV6-6 and J is TRBJ2-2; 8 bases line up with TRBD1. The V segment lost 0 bases and the J segment 7 bases; nucleotides outside the gene matches: 4. CDR3 length: 15 amino acids. The germline V gene encodes CDR1 MNHNY and CDR2 SVGAGI (reference sequence). CDR3 DNA sequence: TGTGCCAGCAGTTACTCCCAGGGGGCGGTCGGGGAGCTGTTTTTT. Its translation: CASSYSQGAVGELFF.

As to this clonotype: A much larger clone lies one base from this, so it may be a read error. The CDR3 does not close with the conserved phenylalanine or tryptophan, likely indicating a read error. The chain joins TRBV2 to TRBJ2-2; 7 bases align to TRBD1. The junction had 4 bases not matched to a gene; V was cut back by 7 bases and J by 2 bases. There are 14 residues in the CDR3. Germline assignment: CDR1 SNHLY and CDR2 FYNNEI. The CDR3 sequence is CASKWDRNTGELFL. CDR3 DNA sequence: TGTGCCAGCAAGTGGGACAGAAACACCGGGGAGCTGTTTCTT.

This clonotype counts as medium-sized. The genes are TRBV25-1 and TRBJ2-3; D may be TRBD1 or TRBD2 (6 bases each). V shed 3 bases and J shed 3 bases, with 22 bases lying between them. This CDR3 has 18 amino acids. Germline V gene lookup returns CDR1 MGHDK and CDR2 SYGVNS. In DNA form, the CDR3 reads TGTGCCAGCAGTGAGGGGGCCGGGACCCCCGGAGGGACAGATACGCAGTATTTT. This encodes CASSEGAGTPGGTDTQYF.

By proportion, this clonotype is large. The gene calls are TRBV19 and TRBJ2-1; 7 nucleotides align to TRBD2. With V trimmed by 1 base and J by 5 bases, 2 bases remained unmatched. CDR1 is LNHDA, CDR2 SQIVND, per germline (reference sequence). This CDR3 has 14 amino acids. The CDR3 reads CASSIGAGDNEQFF. CDR3 nucleotides: TGTGCCAGTAGTATAGGGGCGGGGGACAATGAGCAGTTCTTC. Using reference TRBV19 and TRBJ2-1 for the parts outside the CDR3, the full variable domain is DGGITQSPKYLFRKEGQNVTLSCEQNLNHDAMYWYRQDPGQGLRLIYYSQIVNDFQKGDIAEGYSVSREKKESFPLTVTSAQKNPTAFYLCASSIGAGDNEQFFGPGTRLTVL.

By its share, this clonotype is medium-sized. This chain links TRBV28 with TRBJ1-5; 7 bases are a match to TRBD1. The V gene's germline CDR1 is MDHEN and CDR2 SYDVKM. After removal of 3 bases from V and 0 bases from J, the junction contained 8 bases not matched to a gene. The CDR3 consists of 17 residues. CDR3 nucleotides: TGTGCCAGCAGTTTCCGGGACAGATTAGTTAGCAATCAGCCCCAGCATTTT. This codes for CASSFRDRLVSNQPQHF.

This clonotype was seen more than once but under ten times. This sequence joins TRBV6-2 or TRBV6-3 and TRBJ2-7; 7 bases agree with TRBD1. The CDR3 contains 13 residues. With 4 bases clipped from V and 2 bases from J, the junction kept 2 bases outside the gene matches. Germline assignment: CDR1 MNHEY and CDR2 SVGEGT. In nucleotides, the CDR3 is TGTGCCAGCAGTTGGGGACAGCCCTACGAGCAGTACTTC. It specifies CASSWGQPYEQYF.

This clonotype has more than one count but fewer than ten. V usage is TRBV11-3 and J usage is TRBJ2-1; no clear D. The CDR3 consists of 15 residues. Germline V gene lookup returns CDR1 SGHNT and CDR2 YENEEA. V lost 3 bases to trimming and J lost 5 bases, with 14 bases between them. This chain's CDR3 is CASSFRMGGDNEQFF. CDR3 nucleotides: TGTGCCAGCAGCTTTAGGATGGGTGGTGACAATGAGCAGTTCTTC.

This clonotype is categorized as medium-sized (0.01 to 0.1%). The CDR3 here is CASSDGVQPQHF. CDR3 sequence (DNA): TGTGCCAGCTCTGATGGGGTCCAGCCCCAGCATTTT. The chain employs TRBV25-1 and TRBJ1-5, with D unresolved. Trimming cost V 8 bases and J 7 bases, with 12 bases left between them. Germline V lookup: CDR1 MGHDK, CDR2 SYGVNS. The CDR3 totals 12 residues.

This clonotype counts as medium-sized. The J gene is TRBJ2-1, the V gene TRBV12-3 or TRBV12-4, with TRBD2 matching over 9 bases. Trimming removed 3 bases from V and 10 bases from J; junction bases left unmatched: 7. The CDR3 has 14 amino acids. The chain's CDR3 is CASSFRRGGHEQFF. In nucleotides, the CDR3 is TGTGCCAGCAGTTTCCGGCGGGGGGGCCACGAGCAGTTCTTC.

This clonotype qualifies as medium-sized. The V gene is TRBV7-2, the J gene TRBJ2-3; D is possibly TRBD2 (7 bases). In germline, CDR1 is SGHTA, CDR2 FQGNSA. Deletions cut 1 base from V and 9 bases from J, with 26 bases between. This CDR3 has 18 residues. DNA for the CDR3: TGTGCCAGCAGCTTAGGCGGTGGCGGGGGCCTACGTGTGGAGACGCAGTATTTT. This encodes CASSLGGGGGLRVETQYF.

This clonotype counts as medium-sized (0.01 to 0.1%). The genes are TRBV2 and TRBJ2-3, with 9 bases lining up with TRBD2. CDR1 and CDR2 (germline): SNHLY, FYNNEI. V lost 0 bases, J lost 5 bases, and 3 bases stayed unmatched. CDR3 length: 15 amino acids. This CDR3 reads CASSEASGGGDTQYF. The CDR3 DNA is TGTGCCAGCAGTGAAGCTAGCGGGGGTGGAGATACGCAGTATTTT.

Sample share makes this clonotype medium-sized. CDR3 protein: CASSPGTPSYEQYF. The CDR3 DNA sequence: TGTGCCAGCAGTCCCGGGACACCCTCCTACGAGCAGTACTTC. This chain links TRBV6-2 or TRBV6-3 with TRBJ2-7, with a possible D match to TRBD1 (6 bases). This CDR3 spans 14 amino acids. Trimming stripped 5 bases from V and 0 bases from J, with 11 bases between. Germline V CDR1 and CDR2: MNHEY, SVGEGT.

This clonotype was recorded a few times. This chain connects TRBV30 to TRBJ1-2; 7 bases fit TRBD1. CDR1 and CDR2 from the germline V gene are GTSNPN and SVGIG (reference sequence). The CDR3 is made up of 12 amino acids. V lost 3 bases to trimming and J lost 7 bases; unmatched junction nucleotides: 5. The CDR3: CAWRDRSFGYTF. DNA of the CDR3: TGTGCCTGGAGGGACAGGTCATTTGGCTACACCTTC.

In this sample, this clonotype is medium-sized (0.01 to 0.1%). The J gene is TRBJ1-1, the V gene TRBV4-1; no reliable D call. The V gene lost 4 bases and the J gene lost 0 bases, with 9 bases spanning the gap. This CDR3 region has 14 residues. Germline V gene sequence: CDR1 MGHRA, CDR2 YSYEKL. DNA for the CDR3: TGCGCCAGCAGCCTCGGAACCCTGAACACTGAAGCTTTCTTT. Its translation is CASSLGTLNTEAFF.